Below are 22 T cell receptor beta chains sequenced from a single sample in a study of blood T cell repertoires in COVID-19. The repertoire was sequenced with immunoSEQ multiplex PCR; TCRdb's copy has only in-frame clones and lacks some. The table has about 240,000 clones, around nine tenths seen once; the top ten hold approximately 7%. Sequencing was performed on peripheral blood. The receptor source for this set is a woman in her seventies with active or convalescent COVID-19.

The chain links TRBV27 to TRBJ2-7; 7 nucleotides match TRBD1. CDR1 is MNHEY, CDR2 SMNVEV, per germline (reference sequence). The V segment lost 6 bases and the J segment 2 bases; nucleotides outside the gene matches: 13. The CDR3 has 16 residues. The CDR3 sequence: CASSNRAGTATYEQYF. In nucleotides, the CDR3 is TGTGCCAGCAGCAACCGCGCCGGGACAGCAACCTACGAGCAGTACTTC.

CDR3 protein: CASSDPKYFSYEQYF. The DNA for the CDR3 is TGCGCCAGCAGTGACCCGAAATACTTCTCCTACGAGCAGTACTTC. The V call is TRBV10-2, the J call TRBJ2-7; D not resolved. The CDR3 spans 15 residues. V was clipped by 3 bases and J by 0 bases, with 12 bases between them. Germline values: CDR1 WSHSY, CDR2 SAAADI.

CDR3 bases: TGTGCCAGCAGCAGCCGACAGGGGACATCCATTCAGTACTTC. Protein product: CASSSRQGTSIQYF. V is TRBV5-8 and J is TRBJ2-4; 8 bases map to TRBD1. The V gene end was trimmed by 4 bases and the J gene end by 9 bases; junction bases not matched to a gene: 9. The CDR3 covers 14 residues. Germline V gene sequence: CDR1 SGHTS, CDR2 YDEGEE.

This rearrangement joins TRBV4-1 to TRBJ2-2, with 7 bases matching TRBD2. Germline lookup yields CDR1 MGHRA and CDR2 YSYEKL. The V and J ends lost 1 base and 7 bases, in that order; junction bases with no gene match: 9. The CDR3 totals 16 residues. CDR3 protein: CASSQVSWRGSGELFF. DNA of the CDR3: TGCGCCAGCAGCCAAGTATCATGGCGGGGGAGCGGGGAGCTGTTTTTT.

V and J are TRBV14 and TRBJ2-1, with 10 bases that match TRBD2. The length of the CDR3 is 16 residues. Losses at the gene ends were 4 bases for V and 5 bases for J; bases not matched to a gene: 8. Germline V gene sequence: CDR1 SGHDN, CDR2 FVKESK. DNA for the CDR3: TGTGCCAGCAGCCCCAAAAGGCTAGCGGGGGACAATGAGCAGTTCTTC. Amino acids: CASSPKRLAGDNEQFF.

The V and J genes are TRBV27 and TRBJ2-7, with TRBD2 identical over 8 bases. The V segment lost 4 bases and the J segment 0 bases; nucleotides outside the gene matches: 2. CDR3 length: 14 residues. CDR1 and CDR2 from the germline V gene are MNHEY and SMNVEV (reference sequence). The CDR3 sequence: CASSSGGPSYEQYF. CDR3 nucleotides: TGTGCCAGCAGTTCGGGGGGGCCCTCCTACGAGCAGTACTTC.

This sequence joins TRBV5-1 and TRBJ2-5, with 8 bases identical to TRBD2. Trimming at V came to 0 bases and at J to 4 bases, leaving 8 bases not matched to a gene. Germline V gene sequence: CDR1 SGHRS, CDR2 YFSETQ. The CDR3 is 16 residues long. CDR3: CASSLVVGGAIETQYF. CDR3 coding DNA: TGCGCCAGCAGCTTGGTAGTCGGGGGGGCGATAGAGACCCAGTACTTC.

This chain uses TRBV19 with TRBJ2-7; a weak D match, TRBD1 (5 bases). In germline, CDR1 is LNHDA, CDR2 SQIVND (reference sequence). V lost 4 bases to trimming and J lost 9 bases, with 19 bases between them. This CDR3 region has 14 residues. The CDR3: CASSTTGPLRGQYF. CDR3 bases: TGTGCCAGTAGTACTACAGGCCCCCTACGTGGGCAGTACTTC.

This clone was seen just once. The rearrangement links TRBV2 to TRBJ1-5; the match to TRBD1 covers 7 bases. The CDR3 is 13 amino acids. The germline V gene encodes CDR1 SNHLY and CDR2 FYNNEI. V lost 7 bases, J lost 7 bases, and 7 bases stayed unmatched. Here the CDR3 DNA reads TGTGCCAGCATGACAGGGTCTTTCCAGCCCCAGCATTTT. This encodes CASMTGSFQPQHF.

V usage is TRBV12-5 and J usage is TRBJ1-1, with 11 positions matching TRBD1. The germline CDR1 and CDR2 sequences are LGHNT and FRNRAP. V was pared by 1 base and J by 7 bases, with 2 bases of the junction left unmatched. CDR3 size: 14 residues. CDR3 sequence reads: CASGLGTGGSEAFF. DNA for the CDR3: TGTGCTAGTGGTTTGGGGACAGGGGGCAGTGAAGCTTTCTTT.

The V and J genes are TRBV24-1 and TRBJ2-5; a possible D gene is TRBD2 (5 bases). Trimming pared 0 bases from V and 3 bases from J, leaving 10 bases between. The CDR3 runs 15 residues. Germline loops: CDR1 KGHDR, CDR2 SFDVKD. The CDR3 coding sequence is TGTGCCACCAGTGATTTGCAACTGGGAGAAGAGACCCAGTACTTC. Residues: CATSDLQLGEETQYF.

The V and J genes are TRBV20-1 and TRBJ1-2, with D tentatively TRBD1 (6 bases). CDR3 length equals 15 residues. In germline, CDR1 is DFQATT, CDR2 SNEGSKA (reference sequence). V lost 3 bases to trimming and J lost 8 bases, with 22 bases between them. The CDR3: CSASLPQGSRAGYTF. In DNA, the CDR3 is TGCAGTGCTAGTCTCCCCCAGGGGAGTAGGGCCGGCTACACCTTC.

This sequence joins TRBV5-1 and TRBJ2-2, with unresolved D. The CDR3 covers 12 residues. Germline values: CDR1 SGHRS, CDR2 YFSETQ. Trimming stripped 2 bases from V and 5 bases from J, with 4 bases between. CDR3 in DNA: TGCGCCAGCAGCTTTAATACCGGGGAGCTGTTTTTT. Residues: CASSFNTGELFF. Supplemented by reference TRBV5-1 and TRBJ2-2, the full variable domain reads KAGVTQTPRYLIKTRGQQVTLSCSPISGHRSVSWYQQTPGQGLQFLFEYFSETQRNKGNFPGRFSGRQFSNSRSEMNVSTLELGDSALYLCASSFNTGELFFGEGSRLTVL.

The rearrangement links TRBV6-5 to TRBJ1-3; TRBD1 matches 7 bases. The germline V gene has CDR1 MNHEY and CDR2 SVGAGI. Germline trimming cut 7 bases from V and 3 bases from J; bases unmatched to any gene: 9. This CDR3 spans 15 amino acids. The CDR3, as DNA: TGTGCCAGCATAAAGGGACAGAGCGATGGAAACACCATATATTTT. It yields the protein CASIKGQSDGNTIYF.

The V gene is TRBV4-3, the J gene TRBJ1-1; tentatively, D is TRBD1 (5 bases). CDR3 length equals 14 residues. Germline V gives CDR1 LGHNA, CDR2 YSLEER. Trimming cost V 2 bases and J 5 bases, with 12 bases left between them. The chain's CDR3 is CASSQWGPRTEAFF. CDR3 in DNA: TGCGCCAGCAGCCAATGGGGCCCTAGGACTGAAGCTTTCTTT.

The V and J genes are TRBV18 and TRBJ1-2; D not resolved. Germline lookup yields CDR1 KGHSH and CDR2 LQKENI. V was pared by 6 bases and J by 0 bases, with 8 bases between. The CDR3 loop spans 13 amino acids. The CDR3 DNA reads TGTGCCAGCTCCGACACTGCTAACTATGGCTACACCTTC. Its protein product is CASSDTANYGYTF.

The gene calls are TRBV7-2 and TRBJ1-1; D might be TRBD1 (5 bases). V lost 3 bases and J 0 bases, leaving 11 bases between the germline ends. The germline V gene has CDR1 SGHTA and CDR2 FQGNSA. The CDR3 extends over 15 amino acids. CDR3 sequence: CASSLGEGVNTEAFF. The CDR3 bases are TGTGCCAGCAGCTTGGGCGAAGGGGTGAACACTGAAGCTTTCTTT.

This clone has more than one count but fewer than ten. This rearrangement joins TRBV6-2 or TRBV6-3 to TRBJ1-3; 7 positions agree with TRBD1. V lost 6 bases to trimming and J lost 4 bases; unmatched junction nucleotides: 12. The germline V gene has CDR1 MNHEY and CDR2 SVGEGT. The CDR3 has 16 amino acids. CDR3 region: CASSHKDRLTGNTIYF. The CDR3 nucleotides are TGTGCCAGCAGCCATAAGGACAGGTTGACCGGAAACACCATATATTTT.

The V and J genes are TRBV7-2 and TRBJ2-7; D is uncertain. This CDR3 is built from 14 residues. The germline gives CDR1 SGHTA, CDR2 FQGNSA. V dropped 8 bases and J dropped 2 bases, with 16 bases sitting between them. The CDR3 loop reads CASSLEGLPYEQYF. CDR3 in DNA: TGTGCCAGCTCCCTAGAAGGTTTGCCCTACGAGCAGTACTTC.

This chain connects TRBV5-1 to TRBJ2-7; 10 nucleotides agree with TRBD1. CDR1 SGHRS and CDR2 YFSETQ come from the germline V gene. The CDR3 length is 14 residues. V was clipped by 3 bases and J by 5 bases; unmatched bases: 5. CDR3 sequence: CASSWGQGINEQYF. CDR3 coding DNA: TGCGCCAGCAGCTGGGGACAGGGGATAAACGAGCAGTACTTC.

CDR3 sequence (DNA): TGTGCCAGCACTCCATGGGGGCTGAACACTGAAGCTTTCTTT. It encodes CASTPWGLNTEAFF. The V and J genes are TRBV27 and TRBJ1-1; TRBD1 is a possible D gene (6 bases). Trimming pared 7 bases from V and 0 bases from J, leaving 12 bases between. Germline V CDR1 and CDR2: MNHEY, SMNVEV (reference sequence). There are 14 residues in the CDR3.

The V call is TRBV10-3, the J call TRBJ2-2; no clear D. CDR1 is ENHRY, CDR2 SYGVKD, per germline. The V end lost 11 bases, the J end lost 4 bases, and 11 bases lay between the germline ends. The CDR3 has 12 residues. This CDR3 reads CAARLATGELFF. In nucleotides, the CDR3 is TGTGCCGCACGTTTAGCCACCGGGGAGCTGTTTTTT.